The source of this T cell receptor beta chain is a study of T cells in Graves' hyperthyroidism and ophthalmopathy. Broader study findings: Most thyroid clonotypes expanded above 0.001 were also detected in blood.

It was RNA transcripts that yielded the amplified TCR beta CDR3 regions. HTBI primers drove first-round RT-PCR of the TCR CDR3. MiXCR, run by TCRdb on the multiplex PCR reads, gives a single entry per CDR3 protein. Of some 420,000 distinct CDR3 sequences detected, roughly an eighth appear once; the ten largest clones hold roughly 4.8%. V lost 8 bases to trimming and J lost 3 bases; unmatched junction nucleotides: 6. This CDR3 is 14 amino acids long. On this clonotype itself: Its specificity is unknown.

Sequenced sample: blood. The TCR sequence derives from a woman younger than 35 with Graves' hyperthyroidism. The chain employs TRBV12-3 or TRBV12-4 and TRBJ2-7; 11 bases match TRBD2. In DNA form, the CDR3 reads TGTGCCAGCGGTCCACTAGCGGGAGTCTACGAGCAGTACTTC. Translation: CASGPLAGVYEQYF.